This T cell receptor (beta chain) was captured by sequencing in a study of T cell responses to AZD1222 COVID-19 vaccine. Germline V gene lookup returns CDR1 LNHDA and CDR2 SQIVND (reference sequence). The CDR3 is 19 residues long. After removal of 5 bases from V and 1 base from J, the junction contained 12 bases not matched to a gene. Study outcomes and limitations: Spike-wide coverage was observed for vaccine-associated CD4 TCRs, with dominant responses at 160-218 and 743-854. Donors, mostly white British, included more females; clonal diversity was possibly underestimated. Reports say nearly half of spike-specific TCRs go after unmutated variant regions. Without day 14 samples, only post-peak T cell repertoires were studied.

The table came from immunoSEQ multiplex PCR; TCRdb's copy has only in-frame clones and leaves some out. Among some 150,000 clones, 90% were seen once, and the ten largest hold 1.5% to 2%. About this clone: What it binds is unknown.

The V and J genes are TRBV19 and TRBJ2-2; 11 nucleotides line up with TRBD2. The TCR was taken from an adult in good health. This specimen consisted of peripheral blood, obtained on day 0 of AZD1222 vaccination. CDR3: CASSPGTSGRGLNTGELFF. Here the CDR3 DNA reads TGTGCCAGTAGTCCTGGGACTAGCGGTAGGGGGTTGAACACCGGGGAGCTGTTTTTT.